Below, 28 T cell receptor beta chains from the same sample are listed, as sequenced in a study of cytomegalovirus exposure and HLA in healthy donors. 13 Jbeta primers and 60 Vbeta primers were used for the PCR. Sequencing used immunoSEQ multiplex PCR; TCRdb keeps in-frame clones, though not all of them. Among under 60,000 clones listed, approximately 80% were seen once. Sequenced: PBMCs. All receptors come from a woman between 35 and 50 years old in good health and CMV-seropositive.

This rearrangement joins TRBV6-5 to TRBJ2-7, with D hard to call. Looked up from germline, CDR1 is MNHEY and CDR2 is SVGAGI. The CDR3 contains 13 residues. V gave up 2 bases and J gave up 4 bases, with 9 bases separating them. The chain's CDR3 is CASSYGRNYEQYF. The CDR3 nucleotides read TGTGCCAGCAGTTACGGCAGGAATTACGAGCAGTACTTC.

J is TRBJ2-1 and V is TRBV2, with 8 positions matching TRBD1. Germline V gives CDR1 SNHLY, CDR2 FYNNEI. This CDR3 spans 18 amino acids. V lost 0 bases to trimming and J lost 8 bases; unmatched junction nucleotides: 15. This chain's CDR3 is CASSEALLAGGFMDEQFF. The CDR3 DNA is TGTGCCAGCAGTGAAGCGCTTCTAGCAGGGGGCTTTATGGATGAGCAGTTCTTC.

The chain is built from TRBV19 and TRBJ1-4; 8 bases match TRBD1. V was pared by 8 bases and J by 3 bases, with 5 bases of the junction left unmatched. Looked up from germline, CDR1 is LNHDA and CDR2 is SQIVND (reference sequence). This CDR3 has 14 residues. CDR3 nucleotide sequence: TGTGCCAGTTCCCAGGGGGCCTCTAATGAAAAACTGTTTTTT. Amino acid sequence: CASSQGASNEKLFF.

This chain uses TRBV7-2 with TRBJ2-7; 9 nucleotides agree with TRBD2. Germline V gene data show CDR1 as SGHTA and CDR2 as FQGNSA. This CDR3 has 13 amino acids. Trimming removed 1 base from V and 7 bases from J; junction bases left unmatched: 2. The CDR3 protein is CASSLGGGGEQYF. The CDR3 region has the DNA TGTGCCAGCAGCTTAGGCGGGGGGGGAGAGCAGTACTTC.

This sequence joins TRBV7-2 and TRBJ2-2; 11 bases fit TRBD2. CDR1 is SGHTA, CDR2 FQGNSA, per germline. Trimming removed 1 base from V and 1 base from J; junction bases left unmatched: 2. This CDR3 is 17 amino acids long. The CDR3 nucleotides are TGTGCCAGCAGCTTAGGGCTAGCGGGGGGGAACACCGGGGAGCTGTTTTTT. This sequence encodes CASSLGLAGGNTGELFF.

The chain couples TRBV6-1 to TRBJ2-7; 7 bases fit TRBD2. Losses at the gene ends were 6 bases for V and 0 bases for J; bases not matched to a gene: 8. The germline V gene has CDR1 MNHNS and CDR2 SASEGT. This CDR3 comprises 15 residues. The CDR3 reads CASSYQAGFSYEQYF. Written as DNA, the CDR3 is TGTGCCAGCAGCTACCAAGCGGGGTTCTCCTACGAGCAGTACTTC.

The CDR3: CAWTDRRGGFGTEAFF. The CDR3 bases are TGTGCCTGGACCGATCGTCGGGGGGGATTCGGCACTGAAGCTTTCTTT. The chain joins TRBV30 to TRBJ1-1, with D tentatively TRBD1 (5 bases). Germline-derived CDR1 and CDR2 are GTSNPN and SVGIG (reference sequence). Trimming took off 4 bases at V and 4 bases at J, with 22 bases between the two ends. The CDR3 has 16 amino acids.

This clone was seen a few times. The chain uses TRBV30 and TRBJ1-2; 7 bases are shared with TRBD1. The V and J ends lost 4 bases and 8 bases, in that order; junction bases with no gene match: 7. Germline V gene data show CDR1 as GTSNPN and CDR2 as SVGIG (reference sequence). This CDR3 has 12 amino acids. The CDR3 is CAWTVTGRGYTF. The CDR3 DNA reads as TGTGCCTGGACCGTGACAGGGAGAGGCTACACCTTC.

This clone was observed a few times. V and J are TRBV2 and TRBJ2-7, with D perhaps matching TRBD2 (6 bases). CDR3 size: 15 residues. V was cut by 5 bases and J by 4 bases, with 18 bases left in between. Per the germline V gene, CDR1 is SNHLY and CDR2 is FYNNEI. CDR3 nucleotide sequence: TGTGCCAGCAGTCTCAGGAGAGGAGGGGTTTACGAGCAGTACTTC. Protein product: CASSLRRGGVYEQYF.

The V call is TRBV5-1, the J call TRBJ2-1, with TRBD2 matching over 13 bases. The CDR3 extends over 16 amino acids. Germline CDR1 and CDR2: SGHRS and YFSETQ. Trimming took 4 bases from V and 8 from J; bases not matched to a gene: 9. CDR3 nucleotide sequence: TGCGCCAGCAGCGGTACTAGCGGGGGGGCCGGGTATGAGCAGTTCTTC. Translated: CASSGTSGGAGYEQFF.

This clone was counted a few times. J is TRBJ1-1 and V is TRBV28; perhaps TRBD1 as D (5 bases). Germline V gene lookup returns CDR1 MDHEN and CDR2 SYDVKM. CDR3 length: 15 residues. V lost 9 bases to trimming and J lost 6 bases, with 23 bases between them. The CDR3 region is CASTTVWAGPPEAFF. The CDR3 DNA is TGTGCCAGTACTACTGTGTGGGCAGGGCCCCCTGAAGCTTTCTTT.

This chain links TRBV7-2 with TRBJ2-2, with D perhaps TRBD1 (6 bases). Trimming removed 4 bases at V and 0 bases at J, with 9 bases between. CDR1 SGHTA and CDR2 FQGNSA come from the germline V gene. The CDR3 sequence is 15 residues long. The CDR3 reads CASSSGTSNTGELFF. Here the CDR3 DNA reads TGTGCCAGCAGCTCCGGGACATCGAACACCGGGGAGCTGTTTTTT.

This clone was seen more than once but under ten times. The V and J genes are TRBV14 and TRBJ1-4; D is ambiguous. This CDR3 has 17 amino acids. Germline V gene data show CDR1 as SGHDN and CDR2 as FVKESK. V shed 1 base and J shed 0 bases, with 12 bases lying between them. CDR3 sequence: CASSQVVGGATNEKLFF. The DNA of the CDR3 is TGTGCCAGCAGCCAAGTGGTCGGCGGTGCAACTAATGAAAAACTGTTTTTT.

The chain carries TRBV6-1 and TRBJ2-7; D remains unclear. The CDR3 totals 15 residues. V lost 8 bases, J lost 3 bases, and 20 bases lay in between. Germline CDR1 MNHNS, CDR2 SASEGT. In DNA, the CDR3 is TGTGCCAGCTGCCCCTTGCGGCAGCAATGCTACGAGCAGTACTTC. This translates into CASCPLRQQCYEQYF.

The chain joins TRBV19 to TRBJ1-2, with TRBD1 matching over 7 bases. The CDR3 covers 15 residues. CDR1 LNHDA and CDR2 SQIVND come from the germline V gene (reference sequence). The V segment lost 3 bases and the J segment 2 bases; nucleotides outside the gene matches: 6. The CDR3 sequence: CASSIRQGINYGYTF. For the CDR3, the DNA is TGTGCCAGTAGTATTCGACAGGGCATCAACTATGGCTACACCTTC. The full variable domain, completed using reference TRBV19 and TRBJ1-2, is DGGITQSPKYLFRKEGQNVTLSCEQNLNHDAMYWYRQDPGQGLRLIYYSQIVNDFQKGDIAEGYSVSREKKESFPLTVTSAQKNPTAFYLCASSIRQGINYGYTFGSGTRLTVV.

V gene TRBV30 combines with J gene TRBJ2-2; tentatively, D is TRBD1 (6 bases). CDR3 size: 14 residues. V lost 3 bases and J lost 2, with 10 bases in between. CDR1 and CDR2 from the germline V gene are GTSNPN and SVGIG (reference sequence). The CDR3 bases are TGTGCCTGGAGGACAGGAGATAACACCGGGGAGCTGTTTTTT. It yields the protein CAWRTGDNTGELFF.

J is TRBJ2-1 and V is TRBV6-1, with 7 bases that match TRBD2. The CDR3 is made up of 15 amino acids. The V gene's germline CDR1 is MNHNS and CDR2 SASEGT. With V trimmed by 4 bases and J by 3 bases, 6 bases remained unmatched. As DNA, the CDR3 is TGTGCCAGCAGTGGCCGGGGGGACCACTACAATGAGCAGTTCTTC. Its translation: CASSGRGDHYNEQFF.

V is TRBV5-1 and J is TRBJ2-1; 7 bases match TRBD2. This CDR3 comprises 15 residues. J lost 7 bases, V lost 2 bases, and 9 bases had no gene match. Germline CDR1 and CDR2: SGHRS and YFSETQ. CDR3 in amino acids: CASSFRRGSLNEQFF. CDR3 coding DNA: TGCGCCAGCAGCTTTCGGCGGGGGAGCTTAAATGAGCAGTTCTTC.

CDR3 residues: CASSLQDSRYGYTF. CDR3 coding DNA: TGTGCCAGCTCCCTACAGGACAGCCGCTATGGCTACACCTTC. J is TRBJ1-2 and V is TRBV18; TRBD1 might be the D (6 bases). The CDR3 is made up of 14 amino acids. V dropped 6 bases and J dropped 4 bases, with 15 bases sitting between them. CDR1 KGHSH and CDR2 LQKENI come from the germline V gene.

The chain joins TRBV6-5 to TRBJ1-2; 7 bases agree with TRBD1. J was trimmed by 7 bases and V by 5 bases; bases with no gene match: 1. The V gene's germline CDR1 is MNHEY and CDR2 SVGAGI. CDR3 length: 11 residues. DNA of the CDR3: TGTGCCAGCAGTAACAGGGGTGGCTACACCTTC. Translated, it gives CASSNRGGYTF.

This clone was observed once. This chain connects TRBV6-5 to TRBJ1-2, with D maybe TRBD1 (6 bases). Between the trimmed V and J ends, which lost 6 bases and 3 bases, there was a span of 11 bases. The CDR3 covers 13 residues. Germline CDR1 is MNHEY and CDR2 is SVGAGI. CDR3 loop: CASRSTGYYGYTF. Here the CDR3 DNA reads TGTGCCAGCAGGTCTACAGGGTACTATGGCTACACCTTC.

The chain joins TRBV7-9 to TRBJ2-5; TRBD1 matches at 10 bases. This CDR3 comprises 14 residues. The germline gives CDR1 SEHNR, CDR2 FQNEAQ (reference sequence). The J segment lost 12 bases and the V segment lost 3 bases, leaving 10 bases of the junction unmatched. CDR3 bases: TGTGCCAGCAGCTTCGGCACAGACAGGGGGCTGGAGTACTTC. This gives the protein CASSFGTDRGLEYF.

This clone was recorded once. V is TRBV15 and J is TRBJ1-2; D gene ambiguous. Trimming shortened V by 4 bases and J by 2 bases, and 8 bases separated the two germline ends. CDR1 and CDR2 (germline): LNHNV, YYDKDF (reference sequence). This CDR3 has 13 amino acids. The CDR3 here is CATSTGNNYGYTF. CDR3 nucleotides: TGTGCCACCAGCACGGGAAACAACTATGGCTACACCTTC.

In this sample, this clone turned up once. The gene calls are TRBV27 and TRBJ2-7; 9 bases map to TRBD1. The CDR3 has 14 residues. V shed 3 bases, J shed 3 bases, and the junction held 3 bases outside the gene matches. Germline CDR1 and CDR2: MNHEY and SMNVEV (reference sequence). The DNA of the CDR3 is TGTGCCAGCAGTTTGACAGGGGGAATCTACGAGCAGTACTTC. This sequence encodes CASSLTGGIYEQYF.

The V gene is TRBV18, the J gene TRBJ2-2; no firm D call. From germline, CDR1 is KGHSH and CDR2 LQKENI. The V and J ends lost 2 bases and 4 bases respectively, with 11 bases between them. The CDR3 is 15 amino acids. CDR3 in DNA: TGTGCCAGCTCACCAATGGGCCCCGGCACCGGGGAGCTGTTTTTT. Translation: CASSPMGPGTGELFF.

V and J are TRBV7-2 and TRBJ1-6; 9 nucleotides line up with TRBD1. This CDR3 has 14 amino acids. Germline V lookup: CDR1 SGHTA, CDR2 FQGNSA. Germline trimming cut 5 bases from V and 11 bases from J; bases unmatched to any gene: 7. The CDR3: CASSLTGGNPPLHF. CDR3 coding DNA: TGTGCCAGCAGCCTTACAGGGGGCAATCCACCCCTCCACTTT.

A few counts support this clone. The genes are TRBV7-9 and TRBJ2-1; D is ambiguous. V gave up 1 base and J gave up 9 bases, with 7 bases separating them. The germline V gene has CDR1 SEHNR and CDR2 FQNEAQ (reference sequence). The CDR3 consists of 12 residues. The CDR3 sequence: CASSLGTGEQFF. The CDR3 nucleotides read TGTGCCAGCAGCTTAGGCACGGGTGAGCAGTTCTTC.

The J gene is TRBJ2-5, the V gene TRBV9; 8 nucleotides align to TRBD1. The J call may be wrong; the DNA end is better matched by TRBJ2-7. CDR1 SGDLS and CDR2 YYNGEE come from the germline V gene. This CDR3 contains 12 residues. The CDR3 loop is CASSRGQGEQYF. Written as DNA, the CDR3 is TGTGCCAGCAGCCGCGGACAGGGCGAGCAGTACTTC.